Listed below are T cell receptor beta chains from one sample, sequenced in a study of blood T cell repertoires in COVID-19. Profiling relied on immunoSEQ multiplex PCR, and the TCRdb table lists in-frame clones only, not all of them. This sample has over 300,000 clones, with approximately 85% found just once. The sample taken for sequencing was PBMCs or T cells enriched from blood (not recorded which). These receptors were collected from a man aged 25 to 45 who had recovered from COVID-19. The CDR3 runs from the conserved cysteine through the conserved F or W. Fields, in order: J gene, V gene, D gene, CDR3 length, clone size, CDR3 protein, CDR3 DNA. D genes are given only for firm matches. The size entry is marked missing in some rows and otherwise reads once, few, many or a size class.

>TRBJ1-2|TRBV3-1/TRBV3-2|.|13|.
CASSQVTVYGYTF
TGTGCCAGCAGCCAAGTAACAGTCTATGGCTACACCTTC
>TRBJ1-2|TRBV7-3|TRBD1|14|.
CASSLSPGGHGYTF
TGTGCCAGCAGCTTATCTCCAGGGGGCCATGGCTACACCTTC
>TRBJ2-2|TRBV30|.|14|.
CAWSEVGGTGELFF
TGTGCCTGGAGTGAGGTGGGGGGAACCGGGGAGCTGTTTTTT
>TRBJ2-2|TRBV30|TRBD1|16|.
CAWRRTDRGNTGELFF
TGTGCCTGGAGAAGAACCGACAGGGGGAACACCGGGGAGCTGTTTTTT
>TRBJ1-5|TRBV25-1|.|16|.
CASKDSRGGTNQPQHF
TGTGCCAGCAAAGATTCGAGAGGCGGAACTAATCAGCCCCAGCATTTT
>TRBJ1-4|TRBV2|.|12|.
CANAQGGEKLFF
TGTGCCAATGCCCAAGGGGGTGAAAAACTGTTTTTT
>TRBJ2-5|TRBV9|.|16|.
CASSVGTGGVQETQYF
TGTGCCAGCAGCGTAGGTACAGGAGGGGTCCAAGAGACCCAGTACTTC
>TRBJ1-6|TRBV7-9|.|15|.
CASSLARTGNSPLHF
TGTGCCAGCAGCTTAGCTCGGACGGGGAATTCACCCCTCCACTTT
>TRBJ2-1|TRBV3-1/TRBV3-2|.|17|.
CASSQERSRVPFNEQFF
TGTGCCAGCAGCCAAGAACGAAGCAGGGTTCCCTTCAATGAGCAGTTCTTC
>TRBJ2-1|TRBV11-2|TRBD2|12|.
CASSFASGEQFF
TGTGCCAGCAGCTTCGCTAGCGGGGAGCAGTTCTTC
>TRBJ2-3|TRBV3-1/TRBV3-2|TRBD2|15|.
CASSSAGGRQDTQYF
TGTGCCAGCAGTTCCGCGGGGGGGCGACAAGATACGCAGTATTTT
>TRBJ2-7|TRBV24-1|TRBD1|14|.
CATSDPGQAYEQYF
TGTGCCACCAGTGACCCGGGACAGGCCTACGAGCAGTACTTC
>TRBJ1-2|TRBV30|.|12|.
CAWSVSGNGYTF
TGTGCCTGGAGTGTATCCGGGAATGGCTACACCTTC
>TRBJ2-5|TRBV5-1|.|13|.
CASRGAAQETQYF
TGCGCCAGCAGGGGGGCGGCCCAAGAGACCCAGTACTTC
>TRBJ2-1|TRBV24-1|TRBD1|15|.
CATSDPGTGGDEQFF
TGTGCCACCAGTGACCCCGGGACAGGGGGTGATGAGCAGTTCTTC
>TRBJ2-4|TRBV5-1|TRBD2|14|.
CASSLNGGVNIQYF
TGCGCCAGCAGCTTGAATGGGGGGGTAAACATTCAGTACTTC
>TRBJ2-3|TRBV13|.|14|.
CASSPFTGTDTQYF
TGTGCCAGCAGCCCATTTACAGGGACAGATACGCAGTATTTT
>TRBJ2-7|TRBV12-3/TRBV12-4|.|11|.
CASSSYYEQYF
TGTGCCAGCAGTTCCTACTACGAGCAGTACTTC
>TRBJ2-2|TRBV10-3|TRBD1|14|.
CAIGTGANTGELFF
TGTGCCATCGGGACAGGGGCAAACACCGGGGAGCTGTTTTTT
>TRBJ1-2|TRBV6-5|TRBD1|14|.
CATSTGGEGYGYTF
TGTGCCACGTCGACAGGGGGAGAGGGCTATGGCTACACCTTC
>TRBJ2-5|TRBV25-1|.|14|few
CASSGEWNRETQYF
TGTGCCAGCAGTGGGGAGTGGAATCGGGAGACCCAGTACTTC
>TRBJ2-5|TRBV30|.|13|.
CAWTPGARETQYF
TGTGCCTGGACCCCAGGGGCAAGGGAGACCCAGTACTTC
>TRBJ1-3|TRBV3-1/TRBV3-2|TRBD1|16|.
CASSQGLRGPGNTIYF
TGTGCCAGCAGCCAAGGGCTCAGGGGGCCTGGAAACACCATATATTTT
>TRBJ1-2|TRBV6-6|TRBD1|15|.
CASSPGTGVYYGYTF
TGTGCCAGCAGTCCCGGGACAGGGGTGTACTATGGCTACACCTTC
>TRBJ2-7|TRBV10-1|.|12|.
CASTRPEDEQYF
TGCGCCAGCACCCGACCAGAGGACGAGCAGTACTTC
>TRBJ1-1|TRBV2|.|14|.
CASIQMGGDTEAFF
TGTGCCAGCATCCAGATGGGGGGGGACACTGAAGCTTTCTTT
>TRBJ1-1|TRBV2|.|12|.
CASSRSNTEAFF
TGTGCCAGCAGCAGAAGTAACACTGAAGCTTTCTTT
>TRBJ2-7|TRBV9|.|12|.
CASSVGQGEQYF
TGTGCCAGCAGCGTAGGTCAGGGGGAGCAGTACTTC
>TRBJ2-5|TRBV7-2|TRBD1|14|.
CASSPRDREETQYF
TGTGCCAGCAGCCCCCGGGACAGGGAAGAGACCCAGTACTTC
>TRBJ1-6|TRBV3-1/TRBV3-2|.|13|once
CASSQDWASPLHF
TGTGCCAGCAGCCAAGACTGGGCATCACCCCTCCACTTT
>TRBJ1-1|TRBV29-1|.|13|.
CSFWGGGRLPAFF
TGCAGCTTTTGGGGGGGTGGCAGGCTCCCAGCTTTCTTT
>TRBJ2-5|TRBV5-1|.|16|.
CASSLNLLAGAETQYF
TGCGCCAGCAGCTTAAATTTACTAGCTGGGGCGGAGACCCAGTACTTC
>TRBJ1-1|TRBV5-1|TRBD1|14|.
CASSFDRVNTEAFF
TGCGCCAGCAGCTTTGACAGGGTGAACACTGAAGCTTTCTTT
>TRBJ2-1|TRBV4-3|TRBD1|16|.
CASSPRLDRGGHEQFF
TGCGCCAGCAGCCCTAGACTGGACAGGGGAGGGCATGAGCAGTTCTTC
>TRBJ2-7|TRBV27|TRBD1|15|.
CASRKGTASSYEQYF
TGTGCCAGCAGAAAAGGGACAGCAAGCTCCTACGAGCAGTACTTC
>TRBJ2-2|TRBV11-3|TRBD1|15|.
CASSLGQGDTGELFF
TGTGCCAGCAGCTTGGGACAGGGAGACACCGGGGAGCTGTTTTTT
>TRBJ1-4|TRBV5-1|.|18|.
CASSLKISGGATNEKLFF
TGCGCCAGCAGCTTGAAGATCTCGGGGGGTGCAACTAATGAAAAACTGTTTTTT
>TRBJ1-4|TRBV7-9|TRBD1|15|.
CASRSPTGSNEKLFF
TGTGCCAGCAGATCACCGACAGGGAGTAATGAAAAACTGTTTTTT
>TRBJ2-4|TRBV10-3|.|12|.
CAISEDTYIQYF
TGTGCCATCAGTGAGGACACGTACATTCAGTACTTC
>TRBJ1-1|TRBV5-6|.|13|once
CASRPTSGTEAFF
TGTGCCAGCAGACCAACTTCGGGCACTGAAGCTTTCTTT
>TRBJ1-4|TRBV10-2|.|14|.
CASRHRATNEKLFF
TGCGCCAGCAGGCACAGGGCAACTAATGAAAAACTGTTTTTT
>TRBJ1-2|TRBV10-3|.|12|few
CAISSGGDGYTF
TGTGCCATCTCCAGTGGGGGGGATGGCTACACCTTC
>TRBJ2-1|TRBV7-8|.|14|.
CASRSDISYNEQFF
TGTGCCAGCAGATCGGACATTTCCTACAATGAGCAGTTCTTC
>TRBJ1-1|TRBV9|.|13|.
CASGDTLGTEAFF
TGTGCCAGCGGGGACACACTGGGGACTGAAGCTTTCTTT
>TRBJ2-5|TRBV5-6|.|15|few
CASSELREIQETQYF
TGTGCCAGCAGCGAACTCCGGGAGATCCAAGAGACCCAGTACTTC
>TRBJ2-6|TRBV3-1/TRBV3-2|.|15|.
CASSQDSSGANVLTF
TGTGCCAGCAGCCAAGACAGCTCTGGGGCCAACGTCCTGACTTTC